The TCR beta chain under discussion was sequenced for a study of response to subunit inactivated influenza vaccine. Study-level results: Authors suggested each seasonal flu vaccination may recruit only limited numbers of new T cells.

The CDR3 is made up of 13 amino acids. Germline V lookup: CDR1 SGHTA, CDR2 FQGTGA. V shed 6 bases and J shed 0 bases, with 5 bases lying between them. Each CDR3 protein is one row after TCRdb ran MiXCR on the RT-PCR reads. Of roughly 790,000 distinct CDR3 sequences in the sample, approximately 21% are singletons; the top ten hold roughly a tenth. On this clonotype: Antigen: not known.

The receptor comes from a man aged 45-65 years who received an inactivated influenza vaccine. The sequencing used PBMCs from blood, collected more than 4 days after vaccination. The chain links TRBV7-3 to TRBJ2-2; no firm D call. The CDR3 DNA is TGTGCCAGCAGGGGGACGAACACCGGGGAGCTGTTTTTT. Protein product: CASRGTNTGELFF.